This T cell receptor (beta chain) was identified in a study of cytomegalovirus exposure and HLA in healthy donors. Amplification used 60 Vbeta primers and 13 Jbeta primers. Here immunoSEQ multiplex PCR was the method, and the copy in TCRdb shows in-frame clones only, minus some. Seen here are almost 200,000 clones, over 75% observed once, and the top ten hold about 2.5%. The receptor was derived from a woman in her forties or fifties in good health and CMV-seronegative. Sample: PBMCs.

The CDR3 DNA reads as TGTGCCACGAACCCCCGAGGCACTGAAGCTTTCTTT. Translating it yields CATNPRGTEAFF. V is TRBV28 and J is TRBJ1-1; D is ambiguous. Germline V gene sequence: CDR1 MDHEN, CDR2 SYDVKM. This CDR3 contains 12 residues. Trimming shortened V by 10 bases and J by 4 bases, and 13 bases separated the two germline ends.